A single sample is the source of the 2 T cell receptor beta chains below, sequenced in a study of tumor-infiltrating lymphocytes in oesophageal squamous cell carcinoma. TCRdb re-analysed the PCR reads in MiXCR, keeping a single row per CDR3 protein. Among fewer than 20,000 distinct CDR3 sequences listed, approximately 40% were seen once. The sample comprised esophageal tumor tissue. The source of these receptors is a male donor with esophageal squamous cell carcinoma.

J is TRBJ2-4 and V is TRBV6-1; a possible D gene is TRBD2 (6 bases). The better agreement between TRBJ2-7 and the DNA end casts doubt on the J call. The CDR3 has 14 amino acids. Germline CDR1 reads MNHNS; CDR2 reads SASEGT. The DNA of the CDR3 is TGTGCCAGCTCAAGGGACTTCAGCTCCTACGAGCAGTACTTC. Its protein product is CASSRDFSSYEQYF.

This clonotype was detected ten times or more. This chain joins TRBV10-3 and TRBJ2-5, with TRBD2 identical over 14 bases. From germline, CDR1 is ENHRY and CDR2 SYGVKD. CDR3 length: 17 residues. J lost 5 bases, V lost 7 bases, and 12 bases had no gene match. CDR3: CAIKDGTSGGLPETQYF. In DNA form, the CDR3 reads TGTGCCATCAAAGATGGGACTAGCGGGGGCCTACCGGAGACCCAGTACTTC.